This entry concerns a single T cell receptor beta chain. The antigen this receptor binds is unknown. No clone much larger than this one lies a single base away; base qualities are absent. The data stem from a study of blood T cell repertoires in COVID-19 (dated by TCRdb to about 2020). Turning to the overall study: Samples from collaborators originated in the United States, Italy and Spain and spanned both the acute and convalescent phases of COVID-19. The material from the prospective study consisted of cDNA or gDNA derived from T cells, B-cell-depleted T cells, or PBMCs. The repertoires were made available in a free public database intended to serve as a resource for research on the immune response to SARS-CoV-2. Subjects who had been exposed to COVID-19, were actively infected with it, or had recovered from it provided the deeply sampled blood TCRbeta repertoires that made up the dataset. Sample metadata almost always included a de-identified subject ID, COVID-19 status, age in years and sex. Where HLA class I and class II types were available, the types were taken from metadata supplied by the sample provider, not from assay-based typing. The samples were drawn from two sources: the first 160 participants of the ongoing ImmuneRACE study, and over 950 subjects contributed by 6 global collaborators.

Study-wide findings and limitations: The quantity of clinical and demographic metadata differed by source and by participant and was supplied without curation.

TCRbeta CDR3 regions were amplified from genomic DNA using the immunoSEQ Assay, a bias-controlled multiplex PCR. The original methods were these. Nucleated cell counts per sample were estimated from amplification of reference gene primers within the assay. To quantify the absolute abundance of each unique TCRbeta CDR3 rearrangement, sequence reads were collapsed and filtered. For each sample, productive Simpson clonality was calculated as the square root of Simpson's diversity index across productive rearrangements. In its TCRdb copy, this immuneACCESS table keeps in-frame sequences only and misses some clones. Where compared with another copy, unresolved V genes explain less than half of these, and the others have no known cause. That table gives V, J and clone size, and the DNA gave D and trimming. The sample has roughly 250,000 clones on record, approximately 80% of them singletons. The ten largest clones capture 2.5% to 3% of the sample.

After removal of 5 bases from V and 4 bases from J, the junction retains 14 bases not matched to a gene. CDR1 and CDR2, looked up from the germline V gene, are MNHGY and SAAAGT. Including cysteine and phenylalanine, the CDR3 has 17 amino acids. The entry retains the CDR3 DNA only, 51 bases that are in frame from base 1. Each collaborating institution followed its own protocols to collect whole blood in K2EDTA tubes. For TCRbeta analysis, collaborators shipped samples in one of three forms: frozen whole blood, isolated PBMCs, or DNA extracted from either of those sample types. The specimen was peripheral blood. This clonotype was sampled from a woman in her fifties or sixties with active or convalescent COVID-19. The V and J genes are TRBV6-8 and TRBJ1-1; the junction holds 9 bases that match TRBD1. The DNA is TGTGCCAGCAGTCAGATCCGAGAGGGACAGGGTGGCACTGAAGCTTTCTTT. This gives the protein CASSQIREGQGGTEAFF.